The clone carrying this T cell receptor (beta chain) was counted a few times. What it recognizes is unknown. Drawn from each donor were approximately 9.2 milliliters of peripheral blood. This record comes from a study of blood T cells in healthy people across ages. The study, taken as a whole, reports: It was not known whether donors were CMV positive (a possible confounder of expanded clonotype changes). Across the age range, TCR beta diversity per million T cells fell in a roughly linear way.

Together with a sample-barcoded 5' primer, a J-beta primer mix was included in a second PCR lasting about 7 to 11 cycles. TCRdb reprocessed the 5' RACE reads via MiXCR and lists one record per CDR3 protein. The sample shows approximately 670,000 distinct CDR3 sequences, 40% to 45% of them seen only once. The CDR3 length is 14 residues. V was trimmed by 5 bases and J by 6 bases, leaving 17 bases between them. The germline gives CDR1 DFQATT, CDR2 SNEGSKA (reference sequence). The rearrangement links TRBV20-1 to TRBJ1-5; D remains ambiguous. Sequenced sample: blood. This clonotype was sampled from an elderly man in good health. The CDR3 spells CSAARTGPGQPQHF. The DNA of the CDR3 is TGCAGTGCTGCCCGGACCGGACCCGGTCAGCCCCAGCATTTT.